This T cell receptor beta chain was sequenced for a study of T cells expressing NK-cell markers. Looked up from germline, CDR1 is SNHLY and CDR2 is FYNNEI. CDR3 length equals 16 residues. TCRdb reprocessed the 5' RACE reads, keeping one entry per CDR3 protein, no DNA. Its clone listing holds about 150,000 distinct CDR3 sequences. The sequence derives from a woman aged 50 to 60 in good health. Sequenced: blood T cells: a sorted CD56 or NKG2C T cell subset, CD4+ or CD8+ T cells, or bulk PBMC T cells (not recorded which). J is TRBJ2-6 and V is TRBV2; absent DNA, TCRdb's TRBD1 call cannot be checked. The CDR3 here is CASTTMDRAGANVLTF.